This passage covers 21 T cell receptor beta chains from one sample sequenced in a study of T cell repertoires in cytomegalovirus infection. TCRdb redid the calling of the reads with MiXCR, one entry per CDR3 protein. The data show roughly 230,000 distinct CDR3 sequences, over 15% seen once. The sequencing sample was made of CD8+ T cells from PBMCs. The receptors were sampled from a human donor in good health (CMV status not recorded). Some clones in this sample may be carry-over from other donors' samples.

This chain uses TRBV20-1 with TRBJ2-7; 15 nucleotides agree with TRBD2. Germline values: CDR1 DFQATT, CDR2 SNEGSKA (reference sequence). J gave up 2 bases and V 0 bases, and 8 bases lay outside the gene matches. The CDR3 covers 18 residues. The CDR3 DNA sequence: TGCAGTGCTAGAGATCCGGGACTAGCGGGGGGTTACCCCTACGAGCAGTACTTC. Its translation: CSARDPGLAGGYPYEQYF.

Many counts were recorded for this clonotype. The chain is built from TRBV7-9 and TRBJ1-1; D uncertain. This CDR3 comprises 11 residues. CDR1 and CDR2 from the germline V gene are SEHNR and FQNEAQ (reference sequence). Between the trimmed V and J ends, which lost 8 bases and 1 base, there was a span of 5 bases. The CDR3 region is CASLSNTEAFF. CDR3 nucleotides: TGTGCCAGCCTGTCGAACACTGAAGCTTTCTTT.

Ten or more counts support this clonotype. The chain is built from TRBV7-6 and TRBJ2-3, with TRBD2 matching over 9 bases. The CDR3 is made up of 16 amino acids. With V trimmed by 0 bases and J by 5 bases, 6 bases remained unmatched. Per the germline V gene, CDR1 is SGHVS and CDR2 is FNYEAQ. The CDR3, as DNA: TGTGCCAGCAGCTTAGCGGGCGGGGGGGCCGAAGATACGCAGTATTTT. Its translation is CASSLAGGGAEDTQYF.

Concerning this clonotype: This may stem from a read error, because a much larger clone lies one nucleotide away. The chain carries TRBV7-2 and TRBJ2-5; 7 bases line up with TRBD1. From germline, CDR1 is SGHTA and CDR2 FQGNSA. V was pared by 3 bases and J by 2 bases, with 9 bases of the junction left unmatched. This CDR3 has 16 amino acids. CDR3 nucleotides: TGTGCCAGCAGCTTCGTCACGGGACAGAGTCAAGAGACCCAGTACTTC. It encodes CASSFVTGQSQETQYF.

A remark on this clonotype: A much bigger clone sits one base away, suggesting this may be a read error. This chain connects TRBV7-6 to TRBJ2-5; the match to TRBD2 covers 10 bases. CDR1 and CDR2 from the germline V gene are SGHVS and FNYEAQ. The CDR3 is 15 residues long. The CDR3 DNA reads TGTACCAGCAGCTTCGGACTAGCGGTCGGGGAGACCCAGTACTTC. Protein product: CTSSFGLAVGETQYF.

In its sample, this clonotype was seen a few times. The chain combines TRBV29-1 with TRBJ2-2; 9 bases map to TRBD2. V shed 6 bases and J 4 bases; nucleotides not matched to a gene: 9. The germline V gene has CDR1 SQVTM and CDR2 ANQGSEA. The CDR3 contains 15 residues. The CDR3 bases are TGCAGCGTCCCCCTAGCGGGGCAAGGCACCGGGGAGCTGTTTTTT. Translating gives CSVPLAGQGTGELFF.

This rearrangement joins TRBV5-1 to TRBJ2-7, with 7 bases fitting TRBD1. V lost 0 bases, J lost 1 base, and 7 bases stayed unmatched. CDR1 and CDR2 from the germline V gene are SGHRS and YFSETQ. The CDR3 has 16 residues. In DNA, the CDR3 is TGCGCCAGCAGCTTGGCACAGGGGCGAACATCCTACGAGCAGTACTTC. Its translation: CASSLAQGRTSYEQYF.

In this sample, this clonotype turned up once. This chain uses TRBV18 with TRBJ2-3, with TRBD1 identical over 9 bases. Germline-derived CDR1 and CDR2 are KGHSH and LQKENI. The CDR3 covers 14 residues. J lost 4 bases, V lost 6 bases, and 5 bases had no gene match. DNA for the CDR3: TGTGCCAGCTCGCCGGGACAGGGCCCAGATACGCAGTATTTT. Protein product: CASSPGQGPDTQYF.

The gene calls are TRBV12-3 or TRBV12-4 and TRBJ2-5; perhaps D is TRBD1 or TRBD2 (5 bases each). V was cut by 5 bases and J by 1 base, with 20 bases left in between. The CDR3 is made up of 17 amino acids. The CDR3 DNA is TGTGCCAGCAGTCCCGGCCCGGGACGGAGCTTCCAAGAGACCCAGTACTTC. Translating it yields CASSPGPGRSFQETQYF.

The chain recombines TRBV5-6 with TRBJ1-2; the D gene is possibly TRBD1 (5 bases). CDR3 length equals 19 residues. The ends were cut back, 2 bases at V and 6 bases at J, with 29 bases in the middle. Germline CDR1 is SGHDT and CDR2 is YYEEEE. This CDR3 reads CASSFRLGAGWGILDGYTF. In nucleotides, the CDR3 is TGTGCCAGCAGCTTTCGTTTAGGGGCAGGATGGGGGATCTTGGATGGCTACACCTTC.

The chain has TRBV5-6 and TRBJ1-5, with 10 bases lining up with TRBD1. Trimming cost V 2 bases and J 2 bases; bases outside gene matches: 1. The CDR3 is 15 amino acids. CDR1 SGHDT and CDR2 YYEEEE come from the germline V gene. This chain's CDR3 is CASSFGTGGNQPQHF. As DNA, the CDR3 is TGTGCCAGCAGCTTCGGGACAGGGGGCAATCAGCCCCAGCATTTT.

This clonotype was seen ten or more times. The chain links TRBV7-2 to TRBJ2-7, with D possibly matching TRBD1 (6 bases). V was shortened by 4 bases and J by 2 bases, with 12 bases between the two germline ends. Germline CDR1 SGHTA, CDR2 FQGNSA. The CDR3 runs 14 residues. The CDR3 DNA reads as TGTGCCAGCAGCTCCAGACAGGATGCCTACGAGCAGTACTTC. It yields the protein CASSSRQDAYEQYF. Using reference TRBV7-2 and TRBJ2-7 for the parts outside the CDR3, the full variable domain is GAGVSQSPSNKVTEKGKDVELRCDPISGHTALYWYRQSLGQGLEFLIYFQGNSAPDKSGLPSDRFSAERTGGSVSTLTIQRTQQEDSAVYLCASSSRQDAYEQYFGPGTRLTVT.

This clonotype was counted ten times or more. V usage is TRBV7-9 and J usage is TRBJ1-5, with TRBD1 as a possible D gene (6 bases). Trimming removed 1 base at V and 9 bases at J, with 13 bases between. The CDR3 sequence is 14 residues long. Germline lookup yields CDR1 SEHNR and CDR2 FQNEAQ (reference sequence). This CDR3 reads CASSLEGEITPQHF. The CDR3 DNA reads TGTGCCAGCAGCTTAGAGGGGGAAATCACGCCCCAGCATTTT. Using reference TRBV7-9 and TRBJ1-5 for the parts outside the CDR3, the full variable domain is DTGVSQNPRHKITKRGQNVTFRCDPISEHNRLYWYRQTLGQGPEFLTYFQNEAQLEKSRLLSDRFSAERPKGSFSTLEIQRTEQGDSAMYLCASSLEGEITPQHFGDGTRLSIL.

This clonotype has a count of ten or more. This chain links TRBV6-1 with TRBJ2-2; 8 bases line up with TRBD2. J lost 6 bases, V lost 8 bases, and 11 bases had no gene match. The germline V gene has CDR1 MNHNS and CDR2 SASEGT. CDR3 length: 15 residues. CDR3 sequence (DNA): TGTGCCAGCCAAACCGGGACTAGGCCGTCCGGGGAGCTGTTTTTT. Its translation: CASQTGTRPSGELFF.

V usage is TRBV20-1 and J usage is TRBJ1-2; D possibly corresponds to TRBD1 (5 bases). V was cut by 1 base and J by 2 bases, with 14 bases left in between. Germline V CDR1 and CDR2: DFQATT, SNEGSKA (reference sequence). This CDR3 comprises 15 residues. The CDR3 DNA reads TGCAGTGCTAGAGCCGGGGACGGAGACAACTATGGCTACACCTTC. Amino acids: CSARAGDGDNYGYTF.

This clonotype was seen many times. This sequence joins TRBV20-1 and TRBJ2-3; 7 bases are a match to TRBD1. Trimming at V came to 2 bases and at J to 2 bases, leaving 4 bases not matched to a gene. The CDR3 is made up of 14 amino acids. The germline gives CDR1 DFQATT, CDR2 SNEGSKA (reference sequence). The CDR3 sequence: CSARFGTATDTQYF. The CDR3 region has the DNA TGCAGTGCTAGATTCGGGACAGCCACAGATACGCAGTATTTT.

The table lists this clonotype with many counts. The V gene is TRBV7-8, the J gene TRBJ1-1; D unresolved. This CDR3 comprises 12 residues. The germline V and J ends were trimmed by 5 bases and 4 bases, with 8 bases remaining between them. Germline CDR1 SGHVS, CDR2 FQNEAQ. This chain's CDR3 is CASSPSGTEAFF. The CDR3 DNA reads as TGTGCCAGCAGCCCTTCGGGCACTGAAGCTTTCTTT.

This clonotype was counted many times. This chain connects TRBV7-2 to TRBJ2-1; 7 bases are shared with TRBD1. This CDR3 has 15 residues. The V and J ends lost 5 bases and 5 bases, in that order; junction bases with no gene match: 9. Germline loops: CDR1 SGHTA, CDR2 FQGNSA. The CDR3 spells CASSQIGGADNEQFF. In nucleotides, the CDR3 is TGTGCCAGCAGCCAGATAGGGGGCGCCGACAATGAGCAGTTCTTC.

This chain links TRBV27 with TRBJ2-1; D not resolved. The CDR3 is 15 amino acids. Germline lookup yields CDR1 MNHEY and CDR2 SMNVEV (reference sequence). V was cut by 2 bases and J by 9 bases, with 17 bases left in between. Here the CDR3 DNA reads TGTGCCAGCAGTTTAGGTCACCCCCTGTTCAGTGAGCAGTTCTTC. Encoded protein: CASSLGHPLFSEQFF.

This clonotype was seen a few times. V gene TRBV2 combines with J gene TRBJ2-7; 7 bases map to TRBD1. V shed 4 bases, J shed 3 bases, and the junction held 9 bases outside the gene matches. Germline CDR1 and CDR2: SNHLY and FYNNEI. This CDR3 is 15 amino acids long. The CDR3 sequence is CASSGKDRTFYEQYF. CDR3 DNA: TGTGCCAGCAGTGGCAAGGACAGGACCTTCTACGAGCAGTACTTC.

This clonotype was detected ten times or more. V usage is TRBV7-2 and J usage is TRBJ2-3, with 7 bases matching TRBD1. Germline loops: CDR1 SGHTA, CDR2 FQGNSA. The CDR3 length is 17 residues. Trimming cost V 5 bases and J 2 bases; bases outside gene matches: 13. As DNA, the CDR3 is TGTGCCAGCAGCAAAGGAGTTCCGGGACAGCCCACAGATACGCAGTATTTT. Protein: CASSKGVPGQPTDTQYF.